This paragraph covers one T cell receptor (beta chain) sequence. The CDR3 length is 14 residues. The junction had 6 bases not matched to a gene; V was cut back by 3 bases and J by 6 bases. Germline V CDR1 and CDR2: SGHRS, YFSETQ. In the source study's methods: Reference gene primers were amplified, and this amplification served to estimate nucleated cell counts. Clones were sequenced by immunoSEQ multiplex PCR, and TCRdb holds only the in-frame ones, with some missing. V and J calls and clone size come straight from that table; D and trimming were deduced from the DNA. The sample records about 280,000 clones, less than 90% being singletons. This entry comes from a study of blood T cell repertoires in COVID-19. Study background: COVID-19 samples, acute and convalescent, were from the United States, Italy and Spain. PBMCs, B-cell-depleted T cells, or T cells were the source of the cDNA or gDNA that made up the material.

This chain connects TRBV5-1 to TRBJ2-4; 7 bases match TRBD1. The sequence was obtained from a human donor in a cohort sampled during active COVID-19. The sample comprised peripheral blood. For the CDR3, the DNA is TGCGCCAGCAGCTCTAAGGGGGCGGGAAACATTCAGTACTTC. Its protein product is CASSSKGAGNIQYF.